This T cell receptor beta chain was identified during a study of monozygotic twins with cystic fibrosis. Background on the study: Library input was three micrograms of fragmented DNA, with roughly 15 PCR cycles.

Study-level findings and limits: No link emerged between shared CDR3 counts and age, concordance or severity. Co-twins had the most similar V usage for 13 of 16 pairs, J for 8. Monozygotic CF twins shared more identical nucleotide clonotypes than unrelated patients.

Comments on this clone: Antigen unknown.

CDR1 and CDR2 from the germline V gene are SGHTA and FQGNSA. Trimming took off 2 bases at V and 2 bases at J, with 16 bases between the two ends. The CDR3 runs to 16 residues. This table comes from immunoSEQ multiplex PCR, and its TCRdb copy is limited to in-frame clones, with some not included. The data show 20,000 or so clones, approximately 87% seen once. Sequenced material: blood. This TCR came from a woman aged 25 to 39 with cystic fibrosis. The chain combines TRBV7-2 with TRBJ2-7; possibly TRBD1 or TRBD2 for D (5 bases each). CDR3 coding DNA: TGTGCCAGCAGCTTATACCCCAGTGGGGGACCCTACGAGCAGTACTTC. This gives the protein CASSLYPSGGPYEQYF.